This T cell receptor beta chain emerged from a study of cytomegalovirus exposure and HLA in healthy donors. Study-wide results and caveats: Specificity for CMV antigens was confirmed in vitro for a few of the CMV-associated chains.

A note on this clone: Its antigen is as yet unknown.

Generated by immunoSEQ multiplex PCR, the TCRdb table keeps only in-frame clones and is missing some. This sample has about 330,000 clones; approximately 90% occur once, and the top ten carry approximately 0.84%. The ends were cut back, 6 bases at V and 7 bases at J, with 15 bases in the middle. The V gene's germline CDR1 is MNHEY and CDR2 SVGAGI. The CDR3 extends over 14 amino acids. The J gene is TRBJ2-2, the V gene TRBV6-5; D is unresolved. This TCR derives from a young woman in good health and CMV-seronegative. The sequenced sample consisted of PBMCs. For the CDR3, the DNA is TGTGCCAGCAGACAGAGTATTACCGTCGGGGAGCTGTTTTTT. It encodes CASRQSITVGELFF.